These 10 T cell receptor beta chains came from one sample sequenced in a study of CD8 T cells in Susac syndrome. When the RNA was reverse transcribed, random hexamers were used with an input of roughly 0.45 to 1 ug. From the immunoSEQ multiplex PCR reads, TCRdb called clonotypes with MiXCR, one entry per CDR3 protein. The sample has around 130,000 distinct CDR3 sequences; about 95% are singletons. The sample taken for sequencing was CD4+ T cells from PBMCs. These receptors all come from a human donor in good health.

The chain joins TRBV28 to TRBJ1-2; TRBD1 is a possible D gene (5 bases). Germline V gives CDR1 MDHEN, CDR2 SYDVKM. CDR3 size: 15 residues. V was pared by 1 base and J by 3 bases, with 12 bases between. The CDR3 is CASSLSGDVYYGYTF. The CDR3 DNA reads TGTGCCAGCAGTTTATCGGGGGATGTCTACTATGGCTACACCTTC.

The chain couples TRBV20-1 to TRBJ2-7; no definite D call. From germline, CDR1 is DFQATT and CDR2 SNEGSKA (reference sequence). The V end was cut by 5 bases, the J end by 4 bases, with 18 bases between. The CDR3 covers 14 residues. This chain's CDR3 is CSAPGPVVPYEQYF. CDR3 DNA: TGCAGTGCTCCAGGCCCGGTCGTGCCTTACGAGCAGTACTTC.

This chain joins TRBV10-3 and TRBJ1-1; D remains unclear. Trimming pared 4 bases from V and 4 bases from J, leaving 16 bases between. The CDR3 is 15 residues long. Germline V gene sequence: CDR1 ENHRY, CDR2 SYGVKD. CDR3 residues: CAISGGSGLGTEAFF. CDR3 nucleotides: TGTGCCATCAGTGGTGGGTCGGGGTTGGGCACTGAAGCTTTCTTT.

The CDR3 reads CSATGDSPYEQYF. Written as DNA, the CDR3 is TGCAGTGCTACCGGGGACAGCCCCTACGAGCAGTACTTC. The genes are TRBV20-1 and TRBJ2-7, with 7 bases that match TRBD1. The CDR3 contains 13 residues. Germline assignment: CDR1 DFQATT and CDR2 SNEGSKA (reference sequence). Trimming cost V 4 bases and J 2 bases; bases outside gene matches: 5.

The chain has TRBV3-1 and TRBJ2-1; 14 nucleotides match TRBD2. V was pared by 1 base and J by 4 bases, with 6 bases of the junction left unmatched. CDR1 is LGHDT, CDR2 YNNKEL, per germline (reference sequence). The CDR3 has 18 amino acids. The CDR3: CASSQAGTSGRLYNEQFF. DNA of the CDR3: TGTGCCAGCAGCCAAGCCGGGACTAGCGGGAGACTTTACAATGAGCAGTTCTTC.

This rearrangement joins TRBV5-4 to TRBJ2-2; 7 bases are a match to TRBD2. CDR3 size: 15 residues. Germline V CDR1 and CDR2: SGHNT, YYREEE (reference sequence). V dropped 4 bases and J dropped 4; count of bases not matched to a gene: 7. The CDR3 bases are TGTGCCAGCAGCGGGAGCGGGACGGTCACCGGGGAGCTGTTTTTT. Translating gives CASSGSGTVTGELFF. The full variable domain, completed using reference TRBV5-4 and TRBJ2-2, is ETGVTQSPTHLIKTRGQQVTLRCSSQSGHNTVSWYQQALGQGPQFIFQYYREEENGRGNFPPRFSGLQFPNYSSELNVNALELDDSALYLCASSGSGTVTGELFFGEGSRLTVL.

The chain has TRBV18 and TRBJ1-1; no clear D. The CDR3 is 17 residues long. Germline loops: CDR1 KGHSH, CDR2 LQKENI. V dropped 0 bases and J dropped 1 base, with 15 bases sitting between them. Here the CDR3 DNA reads TGTGCCAGCTCACCACCAGGGAGTCTTGGATGGAACACTGAAGCTTTCTTT. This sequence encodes CASSPPGSLGWNTEAFF. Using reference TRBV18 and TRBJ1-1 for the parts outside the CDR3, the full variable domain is NAGVMQNPRHLVRRRGQEARLRCSPMKGHSHVYWYRQLPEEGLKFMVYLQKENIIDESGMPKERFSAEFPKEGPSILRIQQVVRGDSAAYFCASSPPGSLGWNTEAFFGQGTRLTVV.

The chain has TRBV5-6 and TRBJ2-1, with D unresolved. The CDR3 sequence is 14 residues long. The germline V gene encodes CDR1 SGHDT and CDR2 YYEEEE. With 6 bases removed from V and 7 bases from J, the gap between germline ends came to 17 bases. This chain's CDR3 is CASTLRISRNEQFF. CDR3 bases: TGTGCCAGCACCCTCCGCATATCGAGAAATGAGCAGTTCTTC.

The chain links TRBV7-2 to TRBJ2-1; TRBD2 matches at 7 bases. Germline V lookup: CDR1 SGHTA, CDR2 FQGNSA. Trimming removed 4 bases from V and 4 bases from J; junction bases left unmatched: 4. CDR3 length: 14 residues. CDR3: CASSWASGYNEQFF. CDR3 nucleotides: TGTGCCAGCAGCTGGGCTAGCGGATACAATGAGCAGTTCTTC.

CDR3 bases: TGTGCCAGCAGTTTACAGGGGGCAGGAAACATTCAGTACTTC. It encodes CASSLQGAGNIQYF. The gene calls are TRBV12-3 or TRBV12-4 and TRBJ2-4; 8 nucleotides match TRBD1. CDR3 length: 14 amino acids. V shed 2 bases, J shed 6 bases, and the junction held 3 bases outside the gene matches.